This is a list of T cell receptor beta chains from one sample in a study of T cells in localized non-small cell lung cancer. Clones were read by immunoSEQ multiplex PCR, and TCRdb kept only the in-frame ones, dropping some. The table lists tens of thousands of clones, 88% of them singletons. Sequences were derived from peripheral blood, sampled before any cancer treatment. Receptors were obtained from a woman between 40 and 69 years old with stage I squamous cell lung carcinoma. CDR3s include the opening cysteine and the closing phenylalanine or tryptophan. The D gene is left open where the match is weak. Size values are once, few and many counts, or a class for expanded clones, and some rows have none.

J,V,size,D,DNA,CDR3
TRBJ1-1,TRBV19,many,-,TGTGCCAGTAGTCCCCTGACAGTGAACACTGAAGCTTTCTTT,CASSPLTVNTEAFF
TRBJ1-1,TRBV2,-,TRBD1,TGTGCCAGCTTAAGGCAGGGGGACACTGAAGCTTTCTTT,CASLRQGDTEAFF
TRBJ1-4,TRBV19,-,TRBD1,TGTGCCAGTAGTGTCCCGACAGGGAATAATGAAAAACTGTTTTTT,CASSVPTGNNEKLFF
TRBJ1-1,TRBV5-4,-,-,TGTGCCAGCAACCGGGACGGTGGCTTTAACACTGAAGCTTTCTTT,CASNRDGGFNTEAFF
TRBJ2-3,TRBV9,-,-,TGTGCCAGCAGCGCTCGGGGGTCCCCCACAGATACGCAGTATTTT,CASSARGSPTDTQYF
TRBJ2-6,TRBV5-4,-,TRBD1,TGTGCCAGCAGCTTGGAGACAGGGTCCGGGGCCAACGTCCTGACTTTC,CASSLETGSGANVLTF
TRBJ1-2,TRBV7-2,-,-,TGTGCCAGCAGCCCCTCAGGCACCGAATTATTCTATGGCTACACCTTC,CASSPSGTELFYGYTF
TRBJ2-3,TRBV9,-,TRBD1,TGTGCCAGCAGCGGTGGACAGGGTGGCACAGATACGCAGTATTTT,CASSGGQGGTDTQYF
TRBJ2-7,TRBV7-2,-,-,TGTGCCAGCAGCTTGGTCGGAGAAGAGCAGTACTTC,CASSLVGEEQYF
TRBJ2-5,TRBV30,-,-,TGTGCCTGGAGTGTCAGTGGGGCGCCGGTAGAGACCCAGTACTTC,CAWSVSGAPVETQYF